This TCR beta chain originates from a study of CD8+ T cells in alopecia areata. Sequencing relied on a cDNA template that was reverse transcribed from extracted RNA. Only in-frame clones appear in the TCRdb table, and some are missing; sequencing was by immunoSEQ multiplex PCR. The table has approximately 150,000 clones, 50% to 60% seen once. The CDR3 runs 11 residues. Germline V gene sequence: CDR1 SGDLS, CDR2 YYNGEE. V was trimmed by 0 bases and J by 6 bases, leaving 3 bases between them. Specimen: CD4+ T cells sorted from blood. The chain recombines TRBV9 with TRBJ1-1; no clear D. This TCR was sampled from a human donor in good health. Here the CDR3 DNA reads TGTGCCAGCAGCGTAGGCGCTGAAGCTTTCTTT. It translates to CASSVGAEAFF.